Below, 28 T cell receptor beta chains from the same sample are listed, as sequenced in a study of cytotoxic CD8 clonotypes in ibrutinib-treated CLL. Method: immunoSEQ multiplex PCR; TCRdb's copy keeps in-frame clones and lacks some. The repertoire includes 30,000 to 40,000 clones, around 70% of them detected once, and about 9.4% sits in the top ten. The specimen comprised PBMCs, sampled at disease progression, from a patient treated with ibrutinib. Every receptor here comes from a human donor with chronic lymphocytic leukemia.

In DNA, the CDR3 is TGTGCCAGCAGCTTGGACCTCTGGCGAACCGGGGAGCTGTTTTTT. Residues: CASSLDLWRTGELFF. The rearrangement uses TRBV7-3 and TRBJ2-2; D remains unclear. This CDR3 spans 15 amino acids. The V gene lost 3 bases and the J gene lost 5 bases, with 13 bases spanning the gap. In germline, CDR1 is SGHTA, CDR2 FQGTGA. The variable domain in full, completed from reference TRBV7-3 and TRBJ2-2, reads GAGVSQTPSNKVTEKGKYVELRCDPISGHTALYWYRQSLGQGPEFLIYFQGTGAADDSGLPNDRFFAVRPEGSVSTLKIQRTERGDSAVYLCASSLDLWRTGELFFGEGSRLTVL.

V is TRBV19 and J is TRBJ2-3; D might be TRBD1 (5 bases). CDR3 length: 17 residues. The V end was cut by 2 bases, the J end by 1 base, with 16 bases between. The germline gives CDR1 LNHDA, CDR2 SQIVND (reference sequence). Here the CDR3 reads CASSIRGVVRGTDTQYF. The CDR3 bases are TGTGCCAGTAGTATAAGGGGTGTCGTTAGGGGCACAGATACGCAGTATTTT.

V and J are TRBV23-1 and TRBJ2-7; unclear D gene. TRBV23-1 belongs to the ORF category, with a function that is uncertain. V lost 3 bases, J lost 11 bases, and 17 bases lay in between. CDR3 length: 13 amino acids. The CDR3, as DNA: TGCGCCAGCAGTCACCGGCAGTGGAAATTCGAGTACTTC. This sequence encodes CASSHRQWKFEYF.

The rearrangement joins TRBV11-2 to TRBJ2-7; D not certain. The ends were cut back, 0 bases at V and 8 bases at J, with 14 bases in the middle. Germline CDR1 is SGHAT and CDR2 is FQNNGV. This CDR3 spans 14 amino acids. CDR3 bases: TGTGCCAGCAGCTTAGATCCATTCCCCCCTCAGCAGTACTTC. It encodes CASSLDPFPPQQYF.

Here the CDR3 reads CASAPTWTAGGGYTF. The DNA of the CDR3 is TGCGCCAGCGCTCCCACTTGGACCGCCGGTGGTGGCTACACCTTC. The chain employs TRBV5-1 and TRBJ1-2; D ambiguous. The V end was cut by 7 bases, the J end by 7 bases, with 23 bases between. Germline CDR1 reads SGHRS; CDR2 reads YFSETQ. There are 15 residues in the CDR3.

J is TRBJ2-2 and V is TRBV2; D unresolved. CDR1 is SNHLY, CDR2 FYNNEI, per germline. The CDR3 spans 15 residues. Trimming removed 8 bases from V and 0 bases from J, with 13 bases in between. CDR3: CASQDLEANTGELFF. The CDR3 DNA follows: TGTGCCAGCCAGGACCTGGAAGCGAACACCGGGGAGCTGTTTTTT.

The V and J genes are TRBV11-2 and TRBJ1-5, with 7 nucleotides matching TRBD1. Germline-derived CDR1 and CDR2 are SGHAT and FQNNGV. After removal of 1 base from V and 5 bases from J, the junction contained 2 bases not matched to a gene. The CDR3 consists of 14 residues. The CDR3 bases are TGTGCCAGCAGCTTAGCCCAGGGGGATCAGCCCCAGCATTTT. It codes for CASSLAQGDQPQHF.

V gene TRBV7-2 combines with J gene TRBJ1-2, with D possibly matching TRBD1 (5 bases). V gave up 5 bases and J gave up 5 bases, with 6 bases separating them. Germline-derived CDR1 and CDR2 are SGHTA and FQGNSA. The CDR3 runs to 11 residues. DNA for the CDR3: TGTGCCAGCAGCCCAGGGTATGGCTACACCTTC. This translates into CASSPGYGYTF. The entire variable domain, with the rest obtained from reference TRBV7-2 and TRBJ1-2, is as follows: GAGVSQSPSNKVTEKGKDVELRCDPISGHTALYWYRQSLGQGLEFLIYFQGNSAPDKSGLPSDRFSAERTGGSVSTLTIQRTQQEDSAVYLCASSPGYGYTFGSGTRLTVV.

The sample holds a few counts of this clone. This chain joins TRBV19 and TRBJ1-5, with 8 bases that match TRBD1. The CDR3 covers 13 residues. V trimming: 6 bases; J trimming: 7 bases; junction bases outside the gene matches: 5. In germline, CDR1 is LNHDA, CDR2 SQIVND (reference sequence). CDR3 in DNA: TGTGCCAGTAGCGGGACAGGTCGCCAGCCCCAGCATTTT. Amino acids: CASSGTGRQPQHF.

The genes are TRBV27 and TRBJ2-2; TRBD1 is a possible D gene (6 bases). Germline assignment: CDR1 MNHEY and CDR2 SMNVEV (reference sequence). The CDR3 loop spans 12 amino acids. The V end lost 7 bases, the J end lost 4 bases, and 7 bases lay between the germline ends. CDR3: CASTDSTGELFF. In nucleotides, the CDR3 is TGTGCCAGCACGGACAGCACCGGGGAGCTGTTTTTT.

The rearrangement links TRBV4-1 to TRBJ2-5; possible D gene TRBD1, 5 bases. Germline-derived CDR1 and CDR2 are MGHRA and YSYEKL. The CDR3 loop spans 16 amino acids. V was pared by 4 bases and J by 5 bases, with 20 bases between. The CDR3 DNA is TGCGCCAGCAGCCGCTCAGTATTGAGGAAGGGGGAGACCCAGTACTTC. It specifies CASSRSVLRKGETQYF.

CDR3 residues: CASSLALAGQETQYF. The CDR3 DNA is TGTGCCAGCAGCTTGGCCCTTGCAGGGCAAGAGACCCAGTACTTC. The V and J genes are TRBV11-2 and TRBJ2-5, with D possibly TRBD1 on 5 matching bases. V lost 3 bases and J lost 2, with 13 bases in between. CDR3 length: 15 residues. Germline values: CDR1 SGHAT, CDR2 FQNNGV.

CDR3 protein: CASSMTGEPEAFF. The CDR3 region has the DNA TGTGCCAGTAGTATGACAGGGGAGCCTGAAGCTTTCTTT. The chain has TRBV19 and TRBJ1-1; 8 nucleotides align to TRBD1. This CDR3 contains 13 residues. V was pared by 3 bases and J by 6 bases, with 3 bases of the junction left unmatched. The germline V gene has CDR1 LNHDA and CDR2 SQIVND (reference sequence). The full variable domain, completed using reference TRBV19 and TRBJ1-1, is DGGITQSPKYLFRKEGQNVTLSCEQNLNHDAMYWYRQDPGQGLRLIYYSQIVNDFQKGDIAEGYSVSREKKESFPLTVTSAQKNPTAFYLCASSMTGEPEAFFGQGTRLTVV.

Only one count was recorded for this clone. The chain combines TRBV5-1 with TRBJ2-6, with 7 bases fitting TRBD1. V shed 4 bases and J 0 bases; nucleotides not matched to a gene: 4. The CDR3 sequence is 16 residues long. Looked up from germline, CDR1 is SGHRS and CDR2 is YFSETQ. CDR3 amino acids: CASSPGQTSGANVLTF. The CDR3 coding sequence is TGCGCCAGCAGCCCGGGACAGACCTCTGGGGCCAACGTCCTGACTTTC.

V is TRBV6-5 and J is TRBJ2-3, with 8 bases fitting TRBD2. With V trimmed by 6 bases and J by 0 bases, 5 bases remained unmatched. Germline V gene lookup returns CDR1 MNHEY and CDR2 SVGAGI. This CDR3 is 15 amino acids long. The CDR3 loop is CASRRPSGSTDTQYF. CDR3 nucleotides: TGTGCCAGCAGGCGCCCTAGCGGGAGCACAGATACGCAGTATTTT.

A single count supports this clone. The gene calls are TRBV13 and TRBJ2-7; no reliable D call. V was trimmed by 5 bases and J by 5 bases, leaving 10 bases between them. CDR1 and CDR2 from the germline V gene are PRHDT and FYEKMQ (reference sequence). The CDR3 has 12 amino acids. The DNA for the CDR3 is TGTGCCAGCAGCCCCAGAGGTAACGAGCAGTACTTC. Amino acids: CASSPRGNEQYF.

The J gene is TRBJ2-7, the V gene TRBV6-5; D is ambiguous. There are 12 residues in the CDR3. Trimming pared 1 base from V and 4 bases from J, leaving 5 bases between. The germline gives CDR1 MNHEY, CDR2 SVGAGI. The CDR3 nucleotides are TGTGCCAGCAGTTACTATGGTTACGAGCAGTACTTC. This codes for CASSYYGYEQYF.

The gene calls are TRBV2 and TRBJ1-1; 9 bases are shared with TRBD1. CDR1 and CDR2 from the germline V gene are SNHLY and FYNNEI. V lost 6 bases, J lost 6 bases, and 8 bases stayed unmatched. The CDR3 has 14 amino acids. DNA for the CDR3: TGTGCCAGCAGGGGGACAGGGTTGGAATCTGAAGCTTTCTTT. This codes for CASRGTGLESEAFF. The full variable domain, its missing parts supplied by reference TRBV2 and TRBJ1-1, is EPEVTQTPSHQVTQMGQEVILRCVPISNHLYFYWYRQILGQKVEFLVSFYNNEISEKSEIFDDQFSVERPDGSNFTLKIRSTKLEDSAMYFCASRGTGLESEAFFGQGTRLTVV.

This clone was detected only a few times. CDR3: CASSHTGGTGNTIYF. The CDR3 DNA follows: TGTGCCAGCAGTCACACAGGGGGCACTGGAAACACCATATATTTT. The rearrangement joins TRBV6-6 to TRBJ1-3; 9 positions match TRBD1. Germline trimming cut 5 bases from V and 2 bases from J; bases unmatched to any gene: 4. The CDR3 extends over 15 amino acids. CDR1 is MNHNY, CDR2 SVGAGI, per germline (reference sequence).

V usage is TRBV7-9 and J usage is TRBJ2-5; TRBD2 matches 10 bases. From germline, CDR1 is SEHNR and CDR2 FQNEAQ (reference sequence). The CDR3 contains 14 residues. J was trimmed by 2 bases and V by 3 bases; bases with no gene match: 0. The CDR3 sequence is CASSLTSGQETQYF. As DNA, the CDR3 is TGTGCCAGCAGCTTGACTAGCGGGCAAGAGACCCAGTACTTC.

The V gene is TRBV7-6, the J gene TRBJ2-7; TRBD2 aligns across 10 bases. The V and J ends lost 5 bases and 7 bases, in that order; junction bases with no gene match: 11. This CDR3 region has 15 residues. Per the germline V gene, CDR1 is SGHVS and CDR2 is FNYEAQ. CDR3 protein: CASSPGLAVRGEQYF. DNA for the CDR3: TGTGCCAGCAGCCCCGGACTAGCGGTTCGTGGAGAGCAGTACTTC.

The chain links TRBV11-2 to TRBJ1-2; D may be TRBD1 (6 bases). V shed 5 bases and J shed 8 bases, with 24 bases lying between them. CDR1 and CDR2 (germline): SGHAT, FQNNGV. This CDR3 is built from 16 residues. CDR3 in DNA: TGTGCCAGCAGCCTAGGACTCACAGGGATTTGGGGAGGCTACACCTTC. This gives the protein CASSLGLTGIWGGYTF.

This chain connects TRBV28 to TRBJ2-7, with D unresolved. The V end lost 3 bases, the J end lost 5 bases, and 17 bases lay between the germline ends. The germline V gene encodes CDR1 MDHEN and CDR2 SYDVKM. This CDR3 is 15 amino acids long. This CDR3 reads CASSFWRFGIHEQYF. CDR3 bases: TGTGCCAGCAGTTTTTGGCGGTTCGGTATTCACGAGCAGTACTTC.

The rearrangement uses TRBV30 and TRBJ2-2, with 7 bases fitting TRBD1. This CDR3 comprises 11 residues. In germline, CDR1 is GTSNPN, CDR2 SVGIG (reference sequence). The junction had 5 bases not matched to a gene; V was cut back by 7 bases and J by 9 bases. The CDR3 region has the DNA TGTGCCTCTATAGGGGGCCGGGAGCTGTTTTTT. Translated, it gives CASIGGRELFF.

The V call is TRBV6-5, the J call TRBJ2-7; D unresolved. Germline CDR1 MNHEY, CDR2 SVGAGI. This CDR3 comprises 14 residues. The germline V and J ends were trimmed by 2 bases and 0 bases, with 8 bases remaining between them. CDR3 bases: TGTGCCAGCAGTTACAGGCAGACCTCCTACGAGCAGTACTTC. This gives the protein CASSYRQTSYEQYF.

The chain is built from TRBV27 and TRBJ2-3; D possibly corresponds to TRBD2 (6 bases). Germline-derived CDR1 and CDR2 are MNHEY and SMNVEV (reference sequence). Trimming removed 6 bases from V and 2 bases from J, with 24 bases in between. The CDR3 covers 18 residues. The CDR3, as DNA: TGTGCCAGCAGGCTGTATGGGCGGGACCCTTTATCCACAGATACGCAGTATTTT. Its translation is CASRLYGRDPLSTDTQYF.

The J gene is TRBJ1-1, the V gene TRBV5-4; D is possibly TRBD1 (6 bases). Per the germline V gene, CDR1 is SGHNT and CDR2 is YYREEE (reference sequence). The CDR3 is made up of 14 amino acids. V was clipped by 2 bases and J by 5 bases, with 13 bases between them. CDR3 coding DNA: TGTGCCAGCAGCTTCGCCCTAAGGGGGACTGAAGCTTTCTTT. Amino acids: CASSFALRGTEAFF.

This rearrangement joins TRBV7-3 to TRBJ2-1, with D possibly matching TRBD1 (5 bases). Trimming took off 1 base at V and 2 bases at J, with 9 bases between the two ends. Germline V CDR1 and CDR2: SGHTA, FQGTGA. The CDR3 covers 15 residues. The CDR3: CASSLSTGTYNEQFF. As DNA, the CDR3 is TGTGCCAGCAGCTTAAGTACAGGAACCTACAATGAGCAGTTCTTC.